The present T cell receptor beta chain was sequenced within a study of T cells in women clearing cervical HPV infection. Study-wide points: Richness differences could reflect unmeasured T-cell content per sample.

This CDR3 has 14 residues. Germline V CDR1 and CDR2: KGHSH, LQKENI. Trimming took 3 bases from V and 2 from J, leaving 10 bases between them. Average input was approximately 1,200 ng genomic DNA for immunoSEQ TCR beta CDR3 amplification. Assay: immunoSEQ multiplex PCR; the TCRdb copy retains only in-frame clones and omits some. Recorded for this sample: under 45,000 clones. Cervical HPV DNA detected by MY09/MY11 PCR, typed by dot-blot. Comment on this clone: What it binds is not known. The read falls 3 residues short of the CDR3 end, and the missing part is taken from the germline J gene.

The V gene is TRBV18, the J gene TRBJ1-1, with a tentative D call TRBD1 (6 bases). The receptor's source is a woman aged 18-70 years with a cervical HPV16 infection that either progressed to CIN3+ or cleared (not recorded which). Sequenced: blood buffy coat. CDR3 residues: CASSPTGANTEAFF. CDR3 DNA, as far as it was read: TGTGCCAGCTCACCGACAGGCGCAAACACTGAA.